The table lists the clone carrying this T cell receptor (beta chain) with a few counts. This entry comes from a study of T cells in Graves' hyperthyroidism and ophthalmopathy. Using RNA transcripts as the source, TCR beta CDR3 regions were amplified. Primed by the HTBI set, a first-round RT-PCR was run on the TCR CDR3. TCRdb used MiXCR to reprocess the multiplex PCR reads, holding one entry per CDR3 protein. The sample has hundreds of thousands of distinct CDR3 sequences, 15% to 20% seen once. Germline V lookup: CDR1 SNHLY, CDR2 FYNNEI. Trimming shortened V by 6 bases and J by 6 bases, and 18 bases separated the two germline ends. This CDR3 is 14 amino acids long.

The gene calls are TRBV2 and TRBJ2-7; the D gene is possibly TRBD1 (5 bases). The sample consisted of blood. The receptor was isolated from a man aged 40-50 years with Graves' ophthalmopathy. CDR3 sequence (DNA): TGTGCCAGCAGAATTACAGGCGGCAAGGGCGAGCAGTACTTC. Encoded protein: CASRITGGKGEQYF.